This TCR beta chain stems from a study of cytomegalovirus exposure and HLA in healthy donors. PCR employed 60 Vbeta and 13 Jbeta primers. In the study's own analysis: Per a later analysis, the number of unique TCR beta chains was about 80 million, of which roughly 10 million were shared. Only in-frame clones appear in the TCRdb table, and some are missing; sequencing was by immunoSEQ multiplex PCR. That table is the source of V, J and clone size, and D and trimming were worked out from the DNA. The sample shows 150,000 to 200,000 clones, roughly 84% of them seen only once. As to this clone: Its matching antigen is unknown.

Germline trimming cut 11 bases from V and 7 bases from J; bases unmatched to any gene: 18. The CDR3 runs to 15 residues. Germline V gives CDR1 LNHDA, CDR2 SQIVND (reference sequence). Broader study findings: As a later analysis showed, a missense DCLRE1C variant was linked to trimming of TCR beta V- and J-genes. Previous analysis showed most TCR beta V segments were productive about 90% or about 30% of the time. The availability of immune exposure information extended only to CMV serostatus.

Material for sequencing was PBMCs. The sequence derives from a man aged 50-60 years in good health and CMV-seropositive. This chain joins TRBV19 and TRBJ2-5; TRBD1 matches 8 bases. The CDR3 spells CASSPRTGTEGTQYF. The CDR3 DNA is TGTGCCTCTTCCCCTCGGACAGGGACGGAGGGGACCCAGTACTTC.